Listed here is a single T cell receptor beta chain. The antigen is undetermined. CDR3 length equals 16 residues. CDR1 is SGHRS and CDR2 is YFSETQ in the germline V gene. Trimming left V 2 bases short and J 3 bases short, with 18 bases between. None of the patients had undergone any treatment ahead of thyroid surgery. These data come from a study of metastatic and nonmetastatic thyroid tumors. In the study overall: Repertoires from blood and tumor or nodule tissue of malignant and benign thyroid patients were compared. Study-wide results and caveats: The reported finding was significantly higher TCR beta diversity in malignant thyroid tumors relative to benign nodules, in blood and tumor.

Original processing methods: Built for papillary thyroid cancer, a distant-metastasis classifier drew on CDR3 differences across clinicopathological groups. Through MiXCR, TCRdb re-clonotyped the PCR reads. Here the V and J calls rest on TCRdb's processing, not on the authors' analysis. This table has tens of thousands of clones, approximately 24% appearing once. The rearrangement links TRBV5-1 to TRBJ2-7; D may be TRBD2 (6 bases). Input material: tumor tissue. This receptor was taken from a male donor with papillary thyroid cancer or a benign thyroid nodule (not recorded which). Some clones in this sample may be carry-over from other donors' samples. The CDR3 reads CASSFLTRGRIYEQYF. In DNA form, the CDR3 reads TGCGCCAGCAGCTTCCTGACTAGAGGGAGGATCTACGAGCAGTACTTC. The entire variable domain, with the rest obtained from reference TRBV5-1 and TRBJ2-7, is as follows: KAGVTQTPRYLIKTRGQQVTLSCSPISGHRSVSWYQQTPGQGLQFLFEYFSETQRNKGNFPGRFSGRQFSNSRSEMNVSTLELGDSALYLCASSFLTRGRIYEQYFGPGTRLTVT.